This T cell receptor (beta chain) originates from a study of blood T cell repertoires in COVID-19. Study-level background: Collection of acute and convalescent COVID-19 samples took place in the United States, Italy and Spain. T cells, B-cell-depleted T cells, or PBMCs provided the cDNA or gDNA that served as material.

In the original processing: Reference gene primer amplification in the assay estimated nucleated cell counts. Data came from immunoSEQ multiplex PCR; TCRdb stores just in-frame clones and leaves some out. V and J calls and clone size are as listed in that table; D and trimming were resolved from the DNA. The sample holds 250,000 to 300,000 clones, around 90% seen once. Germline-derived CDR1 and CDR2 are SEHNR and FQNEAQ (reference sequence). This CDR3 has 15 amino acids. V was shortened by 5 bases and J by 5 bases, with 15 bases between the two germline ends. The chain employs TRBV7-9 and TRBJ1-4; no clear D. This receptor was identified in a man aged 50 to 59 with acute or convalescent COVID-19. Specimen: peripheral blood. CDR3 DNA: TGTGCCAGCAGCCCCGTGGGCAGGCAAAATGAAAAACTGTTTTTT. Its translation: CASSPVGRQNEKLFF.